This T cell receptor beta chain was obtained from a study of T cell changes during pregnancy in multiple sclerosis. V lost 1 base, J lost 5 bases, and 14 bases lay in between. The CDR3 is made up of 15 amino acids. Germline V lookup: CDR1 LNHDA, CDR2 SQIVND (reference sequence). Here immunoSEQ multiplex PCR was the method, and the copy in TCRdb shows in-frame clones only, minus some. This sample has 33,000 or so clones; about 88% occur once, and the top ten carry 5% to 6.5%. The V and J genes are TRBV19 and TRBJ1-1; D perhaps matches TRBD1 (5 bases). The clonotype originates from a female donor in good health, enrolled as a control in a pregnancy study. Sequencing was performed on peripheral blood, taken in the third trimester of pregnancy. The CDR3 spells CASSIGAAKGTEAFF. In nucleotides, the CDR3 is TGTGCCAGTAGTATAGGGGCGGCTAAGGGGACTGAAGCTTTCTTT.